Reported below is one TCR beta chain. Its antigen remains unknown. Samples were taken several times over chemoradiotherapy. This entry comes from a study of chemoradiotherapy in HPV16-positive cancers. Overall study results and limits: HPV-responsive T-cell expansion during chemoradiotherapy was linked to improved recurrence-free survival in HPV16-positive patients. Only a couple of HPV16-positive patients supplied the functional HPV-specificity definition.

Sequenced by immunoSEQ multiplex PCR; TCRdb stores in-frame clones only, minus some. The data show 25,000 to 30,000 clones, 93% seen once. Germline CDR1 and CDR2: LGHNA and YNFKEQ. Deletions cut 7 bases from V and 4 bases from J, with 14 bases between. This CDR3 has 13 amino acids. This TCR derives from a human donor with HPV-associated anogenital cancer. Sequencing used blood, obtained from a patient who underwent chemoradiotherapy. The rearrangement uses TRBV4-2 and TRBJ2-7, with a weak D call TRBD1 (5 bases). The CDR3: CASNHGGAYEQYF. The CDR3 DNA reads as TGTGCCAGCAACCATGGTGGGGCTTACGAGCAGTACTTC.